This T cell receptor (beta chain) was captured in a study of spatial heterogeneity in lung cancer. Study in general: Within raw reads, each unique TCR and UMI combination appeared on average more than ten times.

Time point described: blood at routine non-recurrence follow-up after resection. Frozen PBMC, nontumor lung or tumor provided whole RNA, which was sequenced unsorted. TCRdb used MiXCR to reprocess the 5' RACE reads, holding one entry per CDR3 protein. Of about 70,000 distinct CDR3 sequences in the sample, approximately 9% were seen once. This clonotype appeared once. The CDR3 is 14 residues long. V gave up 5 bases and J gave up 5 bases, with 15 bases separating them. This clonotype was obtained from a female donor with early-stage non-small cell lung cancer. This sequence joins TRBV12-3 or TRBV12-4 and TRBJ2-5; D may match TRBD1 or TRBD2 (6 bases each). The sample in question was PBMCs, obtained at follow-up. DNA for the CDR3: TGTGCCAGCAGTGCGGGACGCAGGGGCGAGACCCAGTACTTC. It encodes CASSAGRRGETQYF.